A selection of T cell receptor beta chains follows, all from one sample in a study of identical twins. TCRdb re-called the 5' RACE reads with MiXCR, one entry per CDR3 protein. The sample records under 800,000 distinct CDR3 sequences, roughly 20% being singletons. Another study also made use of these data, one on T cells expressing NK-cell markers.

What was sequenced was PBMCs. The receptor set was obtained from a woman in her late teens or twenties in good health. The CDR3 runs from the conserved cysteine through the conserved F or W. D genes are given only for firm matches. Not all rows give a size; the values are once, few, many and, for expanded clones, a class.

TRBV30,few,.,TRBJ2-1,CAWSRGGYNEQFF,TGTGCCTGGAGCAGGGGGGGCTACAATGAGCAGTTCTTC
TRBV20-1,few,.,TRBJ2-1,CSATLGGDSNEQFF,TGCAGTGCCACCCTAGGGGGGGATTCGAATGAGCAGTTCTTC
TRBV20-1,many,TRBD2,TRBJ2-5,CSASGTSLLQTQYF,TGCAGTGCCTCCGGGACTAGCTTACTTCAGACCCAGTACTTC
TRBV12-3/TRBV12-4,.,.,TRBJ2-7,CASSLSQGHPYEQYF,TGTGCCAGCAGTTTATCACAGGGCCACCCCTACGAGCAGTACTTC
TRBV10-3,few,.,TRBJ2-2,CAISMQGDTGELFF,TGTGCCATCAGCATGCAGGGTGACACCGGGGAGCTGTTTTTT
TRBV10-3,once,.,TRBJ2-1,CAISESRTEASEQFF,TGTGCCATCAGTGAGTCGAGGACAGAGGCTTCTGAGCAGTTCTTC
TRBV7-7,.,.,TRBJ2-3,CASSPSFVDTQYF,TGTGCTAGCAGCCCTAGTTTTGTAGATACGCAGTATTTT
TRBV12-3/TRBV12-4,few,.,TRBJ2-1,CASSLSQADEQFF,TGTGCCAGCAGTTTAAGCCAAGCCGATGAGCAGTTCTTC
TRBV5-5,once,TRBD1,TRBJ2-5,CASSSPDRERVETQYF,TGTGCCAGCAGCTCCCCCGACAGGGAGAGGGTAGAGACCCAGTACTTC
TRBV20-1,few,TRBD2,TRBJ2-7,CSARSSGRGYEQYF,TGCAGTGCTAGATCCAGCGGGAGAGGCTACGAGCAGTACTTC
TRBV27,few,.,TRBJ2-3,CASSPQMDTQYF,TGTGCCAGCAGTCCACAAATGGATACGCAGTATTTT
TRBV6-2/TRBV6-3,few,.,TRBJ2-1,CASSYRDTAYNEQFF,TGTGCCAGCAGTTACCGTGACACCGCCTACAATGAGCAGTTCTTC
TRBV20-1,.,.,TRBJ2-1,CSARDGPLINNEQFF,TGCAGTGCTAGAGATGGTCCGCTTATTAACAATGAGCAGTTCTTC
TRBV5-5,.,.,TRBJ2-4,CASSLGAGNIQYF,TGTGCCAGCAGCTTGGGGGCAGGCAACATTCAGTACTTC
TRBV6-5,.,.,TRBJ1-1,CASSHILGGGTEAFF,TGTGCCAGCAGTCACATCCTAGGGGGGGGGACTGAAGCTTTCTTT
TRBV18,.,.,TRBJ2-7,CASSPTNEQYF,TGTGCCAGCTCACCCACCAACGAGCAGTACTTC
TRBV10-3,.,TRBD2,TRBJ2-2,CATSALAVNTGELFF,TGTGCCACCAGCGCACTAGCGGTGAACACCGGGGAGCTGTTTTTT
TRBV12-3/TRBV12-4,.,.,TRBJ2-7,CATSKLAEQYF,TGTGCCACCAGTAAGCTTGCCGAGCAGTACTTC
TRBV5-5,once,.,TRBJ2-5,CTSSLWAGRETQYF,TGTACCAGCAGCTTGTGGGCGGGACGAGAGACCCAGTACTTC
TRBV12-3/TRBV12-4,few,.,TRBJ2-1,CASSLRTHSPYNEQFF,TGTGCCAGCAGTTTAAGAACCCATTCTCCGTACAATGAGCAGTTCTTC
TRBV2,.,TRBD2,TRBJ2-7,CASYPRGLAGKSSYEQYF,TGTGCCAGCTATCCTAGAGGACTAGCGGGTAAAAGCTCCTACGAGCAGTACTTC
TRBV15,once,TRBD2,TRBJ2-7,CATSRDQGTSGSYEQYF,TGTGCCACCAGCAGAGATCAGGGGACTAGCGGCTCCTACGAGCAGTACTTC
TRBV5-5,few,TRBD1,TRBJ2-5,CASSPTGSGETQYF,TGTGCCAGCAGTCCGACAGGGTCGGGAGAGACCCAGTACTTC
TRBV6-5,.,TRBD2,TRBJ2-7,CASSFRPGGREQYF,TGTGCCAGCAGTTTTCGACCGGGAGGCCGCGAGCAGTACTTC
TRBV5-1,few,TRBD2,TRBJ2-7,CASSPGGEPYEQYF,TGCGCCAGCAGCCCGGGAGGGGAGCCCTACGAGCAGTACTTC
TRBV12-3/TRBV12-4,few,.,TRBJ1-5,CASTDGGANQPQHF,TGTGCCAGCACCGATGGGGGGGCGAATCAGCCCCAGCATTTT
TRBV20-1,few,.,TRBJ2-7,CSARSSYEQYF,TGCAGTGCCAGGAGCTCCTACGAGCAGTACTTC
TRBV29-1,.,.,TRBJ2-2,CSVVGANTGELFF,TGCAGCGTAGTCGGAGCGAACACCGGGGAGCTGTTTTTT
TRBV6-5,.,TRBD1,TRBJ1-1,CASSSRTGQNEAFF,TGTGCCAGCAGTTCCAGGACAGGGCAAAATGAAGCTTTCTTT
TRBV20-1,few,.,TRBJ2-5,CSASPGGGIGKTQYF,TGCAGTGCTAGCCCCGGAGGAGGGATAGGGAAGACCCAGTACTTC
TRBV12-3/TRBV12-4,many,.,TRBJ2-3,CASSRGDFSAIYPTTDTQYF,TGTGCCAGCAGTCGAGGGGACTTCTCGGCGATCTACCCGACCACAGATACGCAGTATTTT
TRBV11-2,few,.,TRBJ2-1,CASSLAPTSLQFF,TGTGCCAGCAGCTTAGCCCCCACTAGCTTGCAGTTCTTC
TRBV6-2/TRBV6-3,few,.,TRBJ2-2,CASSWGLVTPRELFF,TGTGCCAGCAGTTGGGGACTCGTCACCCCCCGGGAGCTGTTTTTT
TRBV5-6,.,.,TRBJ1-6,CASSLWDNSPLHF,TGTGCCAGCAGCTTGTGGGATAATTCACCCCTCCACTTT
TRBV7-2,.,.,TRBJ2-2,CASRATGRRDTGELFF,TGTGCCAGCAGGGCCACAGGGCGGCGGGACACCGGGGAGCTGTTTTTT
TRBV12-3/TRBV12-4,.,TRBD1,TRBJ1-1,CASKTGRTEAFF,TGTGCCAGCAAGACAGGGAGGACTGAAGCTTTCTTT
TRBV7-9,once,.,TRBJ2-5,CASSFNGETQYF,TGTGCCAGCAGCTTTAACGGGGAGACCCAGTACTTC
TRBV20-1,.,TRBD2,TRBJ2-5,CSARAQLAGGPQGETQYF,TGCAGTGCTAGAGCTCAACTAGCGGGGGGGCCTCAGGGCGAGACCCAGTACTTC
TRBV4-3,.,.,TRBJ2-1,CASSQGKGQPRKNEQFF,TGCGCCAGCAGCCAAGGGAAAGGGCAGCCGAGGAAGAATGAGCAGTTCTTC
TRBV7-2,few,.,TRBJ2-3,CASSFLAPTDTQYF,TGTGCCAGCAGCTTTCTAGCGCCCACAGATACGCAGTATTTT
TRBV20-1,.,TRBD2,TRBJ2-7,CSAKGTSGGGRSYEQYF,TGCAGTGCTAAGGGGACTAGCGGGGGGGGCCGTTCCTACGAGCAGTACTTC
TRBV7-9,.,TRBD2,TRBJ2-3,CASSLTQLAVYF,TGTGCCAGCAGCTTAACTCAGCTAGCGGTGTATTTT
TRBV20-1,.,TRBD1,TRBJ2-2,CSAHRDRGGGELFF,TGCAGTGCTCACCGGGACAGGGGTGGCGGGGAGCTGTTTTTT
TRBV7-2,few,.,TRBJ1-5,CASSLYGDYNQPQHF,TGTGCCAGCAGCTTATACGGAGACTACAATCAGCCCCAGCATTTT
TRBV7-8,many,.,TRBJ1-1,CASSLVVGGYTEAFF,TGTGCCAGCAGCTTAGTTGTTGGGGGATACACTGAAGCTTTCTTT
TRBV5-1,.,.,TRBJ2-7,CASKGGIRAYEQYF,TGCGCCAGCAAGGGGGGGATTCGGGCCTACGAGCAGTACTTC
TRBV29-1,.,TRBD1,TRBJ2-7,CSVWDRGYDEQYF,TGCAGCGTCTGGGACAGGGGTTACGACGAGCAGTACTTC
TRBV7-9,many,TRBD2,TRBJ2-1,CASSLASGGNEQFF,TGTGCCAGCAGCTTAGCTAGCGGGGGCAATGAGCAGTTCTTC
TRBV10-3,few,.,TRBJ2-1,CAISGSSAEQFF,TGTGCCATCAGTGGGAGTAGCGCCGAGCAGTTCTTC
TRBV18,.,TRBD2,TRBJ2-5,CASSRSIAGTETQYF,TGTGCCAGCTCACGGTCAATAGCGGGGACGGAGACCCAGTACTTC
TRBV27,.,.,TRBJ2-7,CASSPGTTEQYF,TGTGCCAGCAGCCCGGGGACAACCGAGCAGTACTTC
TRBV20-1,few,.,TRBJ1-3,CSARGGSLSSGNTIYF,TGCAGTGCTAGAGGAGGCAGCCTGAGCTCTGGAAACACCATATATTTT
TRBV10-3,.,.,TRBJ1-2,CAIQGERGYTF,TGTGCCATCCAAGGGGAGCGTGGCTACACCTTC
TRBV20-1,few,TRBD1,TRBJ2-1,CSASRATGGRFNEQFF,TGCAGTGCTAGTAGGGCTACAGGGGGTAGGTTCAATGAGCAGTTCTTC
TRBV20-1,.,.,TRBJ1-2,CSAAGPGRTLWGYTF,TGCAGTGCTGCAGGCCCGGGACGGACTCTATGGGGCTACACCTTC